This TCR beta chain is from a study of cytomegalovirus exposure and HLA in healthy donors. Study background: Some 80 million unique TCRs from HLA-typed donors were held in an early data release.

The CDR3 is made up of 15 amino acids. Germline V gene data show CDR1 as LNHDA and CDR2 as SQIVND (reference sequence). Trimming cost V 5 bases and J 0 bases, with 13 bases left between them. The PCR used 60 Vbeta and 13 Jbeta primers. The method was immunoSEQ multiplex PCR; TCRdb's version includes in-frame clones alone and lacks a portion of them. Of around 120,000 clones listed, around 76% were seen once; the top ten hold about 15%. General study findings and limits: Accounts indicate the classifier identified cytomegalovirus status with strong specificity and sensitivity. A few chains linked to CMV were shown in vitro to be specific for CMV antigens. The study recorded more than 150 TCR beta chains that were cytomegalovirus-associated.

A remark on this clone: Antigen unknown.

The receptor was isolated from a man aged 45-65 years in good health and CMV-seropositive. The specimen was PBMCs. The chain joins TRBV19 to TRBJ1-1; weak D call: TRBD1 (6 bases). The CDR3 DNA reads TGTGCCAGTAGTCTTAGGACAGTTATGAACACTGAAGCTTTCTTT. As protein: CASSLRTVMNTEAFF.